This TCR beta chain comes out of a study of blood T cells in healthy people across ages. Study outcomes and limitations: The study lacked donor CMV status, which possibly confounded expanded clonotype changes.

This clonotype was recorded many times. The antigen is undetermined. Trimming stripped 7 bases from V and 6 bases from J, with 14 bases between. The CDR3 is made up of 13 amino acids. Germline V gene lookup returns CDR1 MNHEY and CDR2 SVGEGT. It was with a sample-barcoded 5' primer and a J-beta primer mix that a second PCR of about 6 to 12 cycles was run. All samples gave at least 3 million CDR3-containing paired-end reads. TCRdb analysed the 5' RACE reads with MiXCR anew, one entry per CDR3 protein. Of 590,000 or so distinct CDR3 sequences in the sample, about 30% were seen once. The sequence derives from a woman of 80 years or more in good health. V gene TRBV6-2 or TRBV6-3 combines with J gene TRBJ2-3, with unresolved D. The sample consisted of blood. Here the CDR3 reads CASTIDGLDTQYF. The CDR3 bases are TGTGCCAGCACGATAGACGGGCTGGATACGCAGTATTTT.